This TCR beta chain stems from a study of T cells in Graves' hyperthyroidism and ophthalmopathy. Study-wide points: It was a median approximately six months before onset that the model predicted ophthalmopathy. Blood also held most thyroid clonotypes expanded beyond 0.001. The authors' 13 V-J model separated ophthalmopathy from stable hyperthyroidism.

This clonotype came up many times. Its cognate antigen is unknown. Germline trimming cut 0 bases from V and 4 bases from J; bases unmatched to any gene: 7. Germline CDR1 and CDR2: SGDLS and YYNGEE. The CDR3 consists of 17 residues. Researchers took RNA transcripts and amplified the TCR beta CDR3 regions from them. First-round RT-PCR of the TCR CDR3 relied on the HTBI primer set. MiXCR, run by TCRdb on the multiplex PCR reads, gives a single entry per CDR3 protein. The sample shows a few hundred thousand distinct CDR3 sequences, approximately 44% of them seen only once. The study enrolled patients aged 18 to 65 with newly diagnosed hyperthyroidism of under 2 months' duration.

The chain joins TRBV9 to TRBJ2-5, with 12 bases aligning to TRBD2. The sequence derives from a young woman with Graves' hyperthyroidism. The sequenced sample was peripheral blood or thyroid tissue (not recorded which). The CDR3 DNA sequence: TGTGCCAGCAGCGTAGGCCTGACTAGCGGGAGTGGAGAGACCCAGTACTTC. It specifies CASSVGLTSGSGETQYF.